This T cell receptor beta chain was recorded in a study of CD8 T cells in Susac syndrome. The length of the CDR3 is 15 residues. Germline lookup yields CDR1 SGDLS and CDR2 YYNGEE. J gave up 1 base and V 4 bases, and 6 bases lay outside the gene matches. RNA amounts of roughly 0.5 to 1 ug underwent reverse transcription with random hexamers. TCRdb recomputed calls from the immunoSEQ multiplex PCR reads with MiXCR, one row per CDR3 protein. There are some 180,000 distinct CDR3 sequences in the sample; 85% to 95% occur only once, and about 0.1% lies in the top ten. Material for sequencing was CD4+ T cells from PBMCs. This clonotype originated in a human donor with Susac syndrome. The chain is built from TRBV9 and TRBJ2-3, with TRBD2 matching over 7 bases. The CDR3 DNA sequence: TGTGCCAGCAGCTTAGCCCGGGGGGGCACAGATACGCAGTATTTT. Encoded protein: CASSLARGGTDTQYF.